Listed here are 3 T cell receptor beta chains from one sample, sequenced in a study of relationships among human T cell subsets. The T cell receptor alpha and beta CDR3 regions were amplified from mRNA by semiquantitative ARM-PCR. ARM-PCR used tagged nested gene-specific primers, then communal superprimers for exponential amplification. TCRdb analysed the multiplex PCR reads with MiXCR anew, one entry per CDR3 protein. The table has under 15,000 distinct CDR3 sequences, around 67% seen once; the top ten hold roughly 30%. After CD25, CD56 and CD294 bead selections, the flow-through was collected as Th1 cells. Sequencing was performed on CD4+ Th1 cells sorted from blood. Receptor source: a man in his forties in good health.

The chain joins TRBV28 to TRBJ2-3; D is ambiguous. The CDR3 length is 14 residues. The V end was cut by 3 bases, the J end by 0 bases, with 7 bases between. The germline V gene has CDR1 MDHEN and CDR2 SYDVKM. The CDR3: CASSFGSSTDTQYF. In nucleotides, the CDR3 is TGTGCCAGCAGTTTCGGATCTAGCACAGATACGCAGTATTTT.

J is TRBJ1-1 and V is TRBV28, with D possibly matching TRBD1 (5 bases). CDR3 length: 14 residues. V lost 8 bases to trimming and J lost 0 bases, with 13 bases between them. Germline loops: CDR1 MDHEN, CDR2 SYDVKM. CDR3 amino acids: CASVRDRLNTEAFF. The CDR3 DNA reads TGTGCCAGCGTAAGAGACAGACTGAACACTGAAGCTTTCTTT.

The rearrangement links TRBV11-3 to TRBJ2-1; 10 nucleotides align to TRBD1. This CDR3 has 16 residues. Germline V gene sequence: CDR1 SGHNT, CDR2 YENEEA. V gave up 0 bases and J gave up 2 bases; unmatched junction bases: 1. The CDR3 DNA reads TGTGCCAGCAGCTTAGATGGACAGGGGGCCTACAATGAGCAGTTCTTC. This codes for CASSLDGQGAYNEQFF. The full variable domain, completed using reference TRBV11-3 and TRBJ2-1, is EAGVVQSPRYKIIEKKQPVAFWCNPISGHNTLYWYLQNLGQGPELLIRYENEEAVDDSQLPKDRFSAERLKGVDSTLKIQPAELGDSAVYLCASSLDGQGAYNEQFFGPGTRLTVL.